Listed here are 5 T cell receptor beta chains from one sample, sequenced in a study of circulating and synovial CD4+ cells in juvenile arthritis. Assay: immunoSEQ multiplex PCR; the TCRdb copy retains only in-frame clones and omits some. Among 15,000 to 20,000 clones, under 95% were seen once, and the ten largest hold 0.6% to 0.75%. The sample consisted of CD4+ T cells from blood. The receptor set was obtained from a human donor with juvenile idiopathic arthritis.

This clone showed up just once. The genes are TRBV4-2 and TRBJ2-3; 8 bases are shared with TRBD1. Germline values: CDR1 LGHNA, CDR2 YNFKEQ. V dropped 5 bases and J dropped 3; count of bases not matched to a gene: 7. This CDR3 is 15 amino acids long. CDR3 DNA: TGTGCCAGCAGCGAACAGGGGGAACGGACAGATACGCAGTATTTT. Translation gives CASSEQGERTDTQYF.

V is TRBV6-6 and J is TRBJ2-1; 11 nucleotides line up with TRBD1. V lost 6 bases and J lost 4; bases outside the gene matches: 2. There are 14 residues in the CDR3. Looked up from germline, CDR1 is MNHNY and CDR2 is SVGAGI (reference sequence). CDR3 nucleotide sequence: TGTGCCAGCAGGGACAGGGGGCCTTACAATGAGCAGTTCTTC. Amino acids: CASRDRGPYNEQFF.

V is TRBV4-2 and J is TRBJ2-3; TRBD1 is a possible D gene (6 bases). V gave up 0 bases and J gave up 14 bases, with 15 bases separating them. The CDR3 is 13 amino acids. Germline V CDR1 and CDR2: LGHNA, YNFKEQ. This CDR3 reads CASSQDRQGIPYF. DNA for the CDR3: TGTGCCAGCAGCCAAGACAGGCAGGGGATCCCGTATTTT.

The gene calls are TRBV5-1 and TRBJ2-7; 7 positions match TRBD2. After removal of 0 bases from V and 0 bases from J, the junction contained 9 bases not matched to a gene. CDR1 is SGHRS, CDR2 YFSETQ, per germline. CDR3 size: 17 residues. The CDR3 DNA reads TGCGCCAGCAGCTTGGCCGAGTCTAGCGGTAGCTCCTACGAGCAGTACTTC. This codes for CASSLAESSGSSYEQYF.

This chain links TRBV12-5 with TRBJ1-1; 8 bases are a match to TRBD1. V lost 0 bases, J lost 1 base, and 10 bases stayed unmatched. The CDR3 loop spans 18 amino acids. The germline V gene encodes CDR1 LGHNT and CDR2 FRNRAP. As DNA, the CDR3 is TGTGCTAGTGGTTTGGTACTTGGACAGGGTCGACCGAACACTGAAGCTTTCTTT. Its protein is CASGLVLGQGRPNTEAFF.